The 19 T cell receptor beta chains in this list originate from one sample, sequenced in a study of cytomegalovirus exposure and HLA in healthy donors. Sequencing used immunoSEQ multiplex PCR; TCRdb keeps in-frame clones, though not all of them. The sample includes a few hundred thousand clones, 80% to 90% of them seen just once. Sequencing was performed on PBMCs. The receptors stem from a woman aged 18-29 years in good health and CMV-seronegative.

The J gene is TRBJ2-7, the V gene TRBV11-3; the D is unclear. Germline loops: CDR1 SGHNT, CDR2 YENEEA. This CDR3 spans 15 amino acids. V lost 5 bases and J 4 bases, leaving 18 bases between the germline ends. This CDR3 reads CASSQSFASRYEQYF. CDR3 sequence (DNA): TGTGCCAGCAGCCAATCTTTTGCGTCCCGTTACGAGCAGTACTTC. The full variable domain, in which reference TRBV11-3 and TRBJ2-7 provide the parts outside the CDR3, is EAGVVQSPRYKIIEKKQPVAFWCNPISGHNTLYWYLQNLGQGPELLIRYENEEAVDDSQLPKDRFSAERLKGVDSTLKIQPAELGDSAVYLCASSQSFASRYEQYFGPGTRLTVT.

The chain has TRBV7-9 and TRBJ1-5; D is undetermined. V gave up 0 bases and J gave up 5 bases, with 11 bases separating them. CDR1 is SEHNR, CDR2 FQNEAQ, per germline (reference sequence). This CDR3 region has 15 residues. As DNA, the CDR3 is TGTGCCAGCAGCTTAGCGGGGAGCCGAGATCAGCCCCAGCATTTT. It codes for CASSLAGSRDQPQHF.

This clone was counted between two and nine times. This rearrangement joins TRBV7-9 to TRBJ1-4, with TRBD1 as a possible D gene (5 bases). The germline V and J ends were trimmed by 2 bases and 6 bases, with 13 bases remaining between them. This CDR3 is built from 15 residues. Germline V CDR1 and CDR2: SEHNR, FQNEAQ (reference sequence). In DNA, the CDR3 is TGTGCCAGCAGCTTAAGTTGGGGGAGGGATGAAAAACTGTTTTTT. This sequence encodes CASSLSWGRDEKLFF.

The chain joins TRBV28 to TRBJ2-7; tentatively, D is TRBD1 (7 bases). The CDR3 has 23 amino acids. Germline lookup yields CDR1 MDHEN and CDR2 SYDVKM. Trimming removed 3 bases at V and 0 bases at J, with 36 bases between. The CDR3 spells CASSLSVFGQGGTMGRLSYEQYF. CDR3 nucleotide sequence: TGTGCCAGCAGTTTGTCTGTTTTTGGGCAGGGGGGTACTATGGGACGGCTCTCCTACGAGCAGTACTTC.

The chain links TRBV9 to TRBJ2-3; D is perhaps TRBD1 (5 bases). Trimming took 4 bases from V and 4 from J, leaving 13 bases between them. This CDR3 contains 14 residues. CDR1 is SGDLS and CDR2 is YYNGEE in the germline V gene. The CDR3 spells CASSRDSFPDTQYF. The CDR3 nucleotides read TGTGCCAGCAGCCGAGACAGTTTCCCAGATACGCAGTATTTT.

This clone has only a few counts. J is TRBJ2-2 and V is TRBV11-1; D not certain. This CDR3 spans 18 amino acids. Germline CDR1 SGHAT, CDR2 FQDESV (reference sequence). The V and J ends lost 1 base and 6 bases respectively, with 21 bases between them. CDR3 amino acids: CASSLGAAGPTISGELFF. As DNA, the CDR3 is TGTGCCAGCAGCTTAGGGGCCGCAGGTCCCACGATTTCCGGGGAGCTGTTTTTT. Together with reference TRBV11-1 and TRBJ2-2, the CDR3 gives the full variable domain: EAEVAQSPRYKITEKSQAVAFWCDPISGHATLYWYRQILGQGPELLVQFQDESVVDDSQLPKDRFSAERLKGVDSTLKIQPAELGDSAMYLCASSLGAAGPTISGELFFGEGSRLTVL.

The chain couples TRBV7-2 to TRBJ1-2, with 10 bases identical to TRBD1. The CDR3 contains 16 residues. CDR1 is SGHTA and CDR2 is FQGNSA in the germline V gene. V lost 1 base and J lost 5; bases outside the gene matches: 7. CDR3 sequence reads: CASSLGGQGTSYGYTF. CDR3 nucleotide sequence: TGTGCCAGCAGCTTAGGGGGACAGGGGACATCTTATGGCTACACCTTC.

V is TRBV2 and J is TRBJ2-3, with TRBD1 as a possible D gene (5 bases). CDR1 is SNHLY and CDR2 is FYNNEI in the germline V gene. The CDR3 sequence is 13 residues long. The germline V and J ends were trimmed by 6 bases and 2 bases, with 9 bases remaining between them. CDR3 bases: TGTGCCAGCAGGGGGCCCGACACAGATACGCAGTATTTT. Translating it yields CASRGPDTDTQYF.

The chain combines TRBV7-8 with TRBJ2-3, with 11 bases aligning to TRBD2. The germline V gene encodes CDR1 SGHVS and CDR2 FQNEAQ. Trimming cost V 1 base and J 0 bases; bases outside gene matches: 9. This CDR3 has 19 residues. The CDR3 here is CASSLGAASGGSSTDTQYF. The CDR3 region has the DNA TGTGCCAGCAGCTTAGGGGCAGCTAGCGGGGGGTCTAGCACAGATACGCAGTATTTT.

The genes are TRBV2 and TRBJ2-5, with 7 positions matching TRBD1. The J segment lost 5 bases and the V segment lost 0 bases, leaving 9 bases of the junction unmatched. Germline-derived CDR1 and CDR2 are SNHLY and FYNNEI. This CDR3 comprises 16 residues. This chain's CDR3 is CASSEAWVTGYETQYF. CDR3 DNA sequence: TGTGCCAGCAGTGAAGCTTGGGTGACAGGGTACGAGACCCAGTACTTC.

J is TRBJ2-2 and V is TRBV19; a weak D match, TRBD1 (6 bases). CDR1 LNHDA and CDR2 SQIVND come from the germline V gene (reference sequence). The CDR3 extends over 17 amino acids. The V end lost 3 bases, the J end lost 2 bases, and 16 bases lay between the germline ends. The CDR3 DNA follows: TGTGCCAGTAGTATCGGACAGTTAAGGGCCAACACCGGGGAGCTGTTTTTT. Its protein is CASSIGQLRANTGELFF.

For the CDR3, the DNA is TGTGCCAGCAGTTCCCGACTAGCGGGAGCGAGGTCCGAGCAGTACTTC. Translating gives CASSSRLAGARSEQYF. The rearrangement links TRBV28 to TRBJ2-7, with 12 positions matching TRBD2. Germline assignment: CDR1 MDHEN and CDR2 SYDVKM. The CDR3 runs to 16 residues. Trimming took 4 bases from V and 6 from J; bases not matched to a gene: 10.

The V gene is TRBV28, the J gene TRBJ2-7, with D possibly matching TRBD2 (7 bases). V lost 4 bases and J lost 0, with 13 bases in between. Germline assignment: CDR1 MDHEN and CDR2 SYDVKM. The CDR3 contains 15 residues. CDR3 bases: TGTGCCAGCAGTTCGAGCGGGACAATCTCCTACGAGCAGTACTTC. Encoded protein: CASSSSGTISYEQYF.

The chain links TRBV10-3 to TRBJ2-7; TRBD2 agrees at 7 bases. Germline V gene sequence: CDR1 ENHRY, CDR2 SYGVKD. The J segment lost 2 bases and the V segment lost 3 bases, leaving 7 bases of the junction unmatched. The CDR3 totals 15 residues. The CDR3 bases are TGTGCCATCAGTGACCTTGGGGGGGTCCCCTACGAGCAGTACTTC. This sequence encodes CAISDLGGVPYEQYF.

The chain is built from TRBV28 and TRBJ2-1, with 8 bases that match TRBD2. The CDR3 contains 15 residues. V gave up 6 bases and J gave up 2 bases; unmatched junction bases: 6. Per the germline V gene, CDR1 is MDHEN and CDR2 is SYDVKM. CDR3 in DNA: TGTGCCAGCAGCCCACTAGCGGAGGCCTACAATGAGCAGTTCTTC. The encoded protein is CASSPLAEAYNEQFF.

A note on this clone: Other DNA sequences in the sample encode the same CDR3. The chain is built from TRBV5-1 and TRBJ2-3; D uncertain. The germline V and J ends were trimmed by 0 bases and 2 bases, with 7 bases remaining between them. This CDR3 comprises 14 residues. Germline V gene lookup returns CDR1 SGHRS and CDR2 YFSETQ. As DNA, the CDR3 is TGCGCCAGCAGCTTGGGAGCTATCACAGATACGCAGTATTTT. Amino acid sequence: CASSLGAITDTQYF. The full variable domain, with the rest looked up from reference TRBV5-1 and TRBJ2-3, is KAGVTQTPRYLIKTRGQQVTLSCSPISGHRSVSWYQQTPGQGLQFLFEYFSETQRNKGNFPGRFSGRQFSNSRSEMNVSTLELGDSALYLCASSLGAITDTQYFGPGTRLTVL.

J is TRBJ2-7 and V is TRBV28; 8 bases fit TRBD1. CDR3 length equals 14 residues. The germline V gene has CDR1 MDHEN and CDR2 SYDVKM. V shed 2 bases, J shed 4 bases, and the junction held 4 bases outside the gene matches. The CDR3 sequence: CASSLRDRLYEQYF. Here the CDR3 DNA reads TGTGCCAGCAGTTTACGGGACAGGTTGTACGAGCAGTACTTC.

A note on this clone: This sample also contains other DNA sequences that code for the same CDR3. The chain combines TRBV9 with TRBJ2-3, with D maybe TRBD2 (6 bases). The CDR3 runs to 15 residues. The germline V gene has CDR1 SGDLS and CDR2 YYNGEE. V shed 0 bases and J shed 1 base, with 9 bases lying between them. CDR3 region: CASSVGGGRTDTQYF. Written as DNA, the CDR3 is TGTGCCAGCAGCGTAGGGGGAGGTCGCACAGATACGCAGTATTTT.

The DNA of the CDR3 is TGTGCCAGCTCACCGTACGGGACAGCCGACTATGGCTACACCTTC. Amino acid sequence: CASSPYGTADYGYTF. This sequence joins TRBV18 and TRBJ1-2; 7 bases agree with TRBD1. V shed 3 bases and J 3 bases; nucleotides not matched to a gene: 7. CDR1 is KGHSH, CDR2 LQKENI, per germline. The CDR3 extends over 15 amino acids.